This T cell receptor (beta chain) was captured in a study of T cell responses to AZD1222 COVID-19 vaccine. Study-wide points: Among AZD1222 vaccinees, only five or six were seropositive at baseline. Repertoires were obtained solely post-peak T cell response.

As to this clone: Its antigen is not identified.

Using immunoSEQ multiplex PCR, the repertoire was profiled, and TCRdb retains in-frame clones only, with some absent. Here the sample spans nearly 95,000 clones, more than 80% being singletons. The CDR3 consists of 15 residues. With V trimmed by 2 bases and J by 6 bases, 7 bases remained unmatched. Germline assignment: CDR1 GTSNPN and CDR2 SVGIG (reference sequence). The rearrangement joins TRBV30 to TRBJ2-1; 10 bases are shared with TRBD2. The receptor's source is an adult who received the AZD1222 COVID-19 vaccine. The sequences come from peripheral blood, collected 28 days after the second AZD1222 dose. CDR3 sequence reads: CAWSQLAGVGNEQFF. CDR3 in DNA: TGTGCCTGGAGTCAGCTAGCGGGAGTTGGCAATGAGCAGTTCTTC.